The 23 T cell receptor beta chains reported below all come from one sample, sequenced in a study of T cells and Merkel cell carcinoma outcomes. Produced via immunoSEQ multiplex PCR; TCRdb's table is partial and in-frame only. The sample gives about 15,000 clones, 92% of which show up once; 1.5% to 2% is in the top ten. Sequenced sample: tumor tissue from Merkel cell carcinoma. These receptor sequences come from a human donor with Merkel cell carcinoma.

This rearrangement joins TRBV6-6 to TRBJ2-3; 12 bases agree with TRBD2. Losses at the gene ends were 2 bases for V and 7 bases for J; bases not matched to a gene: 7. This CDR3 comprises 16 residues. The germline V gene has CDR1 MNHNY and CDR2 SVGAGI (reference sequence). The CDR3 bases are TGTGCCAGCAGTTACACATCGGGACTAGCGGGTAATACGCAGTATTTT. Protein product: CASSYTSGLAGNTQYF.

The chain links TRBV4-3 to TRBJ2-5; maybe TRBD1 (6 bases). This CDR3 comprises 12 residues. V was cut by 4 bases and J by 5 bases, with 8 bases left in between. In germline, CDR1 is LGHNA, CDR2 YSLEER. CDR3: CASSRTGETQYF. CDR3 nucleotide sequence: TGCGCCAGCAGCCGAACAGGGGAGACCCAGTACTTC.

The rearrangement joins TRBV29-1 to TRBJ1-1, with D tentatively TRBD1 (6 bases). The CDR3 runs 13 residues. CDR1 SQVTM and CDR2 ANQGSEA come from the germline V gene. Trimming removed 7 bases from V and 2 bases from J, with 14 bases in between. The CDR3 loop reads CSGGQTLNTEAFF. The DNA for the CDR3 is TGCAGCGGAGGACAGACCCTTAACACTGAAGCTTTCTTT.

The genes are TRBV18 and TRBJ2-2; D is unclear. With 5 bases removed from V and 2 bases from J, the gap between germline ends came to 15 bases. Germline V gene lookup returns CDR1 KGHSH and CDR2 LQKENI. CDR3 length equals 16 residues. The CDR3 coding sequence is TGTGCCAGCTCATCAGAGGACGCGGCCAACACCGGGGAGCTGTTTTTT. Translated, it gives CASSSEDAANTGELFF.

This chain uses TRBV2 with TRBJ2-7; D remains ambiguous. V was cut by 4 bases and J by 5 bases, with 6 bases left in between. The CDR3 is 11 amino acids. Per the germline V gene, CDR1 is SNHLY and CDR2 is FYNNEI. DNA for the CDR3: TGTGCCAGCAGTGTATTGGACGAGCAGTACTTC. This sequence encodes CASSVLDEQYF.

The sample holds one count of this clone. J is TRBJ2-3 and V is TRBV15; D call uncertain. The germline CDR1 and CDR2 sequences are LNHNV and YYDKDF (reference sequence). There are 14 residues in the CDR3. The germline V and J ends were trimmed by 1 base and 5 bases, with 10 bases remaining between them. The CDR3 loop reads CATSRGKGLDTQYF. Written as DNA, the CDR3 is TGTGCCACCAGCAGAGGGAAGGGCCTAGATACGCAGTATTTT.

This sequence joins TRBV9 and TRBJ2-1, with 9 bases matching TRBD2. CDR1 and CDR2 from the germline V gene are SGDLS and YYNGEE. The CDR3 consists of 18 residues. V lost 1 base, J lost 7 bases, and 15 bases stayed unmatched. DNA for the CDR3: TGTGCCAGCAGCGTACGGGCGGGAGGGCCGTCTATGGATAATGAGCAGTTCTTC. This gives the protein CASSVRAGGPSMDNEQFF.

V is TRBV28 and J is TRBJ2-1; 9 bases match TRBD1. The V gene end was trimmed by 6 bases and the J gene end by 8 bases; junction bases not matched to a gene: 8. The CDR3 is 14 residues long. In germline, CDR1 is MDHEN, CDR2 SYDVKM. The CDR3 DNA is TGTGCCAGCAGCACCGGGACAGGGTTCGATGAGCAGTTCTTC. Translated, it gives CASSTGTGFDEQFF.

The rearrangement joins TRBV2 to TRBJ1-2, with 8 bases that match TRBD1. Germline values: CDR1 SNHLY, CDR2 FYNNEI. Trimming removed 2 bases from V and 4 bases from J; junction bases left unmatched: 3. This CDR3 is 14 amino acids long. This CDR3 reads CASSEQGARYGYTF. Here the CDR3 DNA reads TGTGCCAGCAGTGAACAGGGGGCTCGCTATGGCTACACCTTC.

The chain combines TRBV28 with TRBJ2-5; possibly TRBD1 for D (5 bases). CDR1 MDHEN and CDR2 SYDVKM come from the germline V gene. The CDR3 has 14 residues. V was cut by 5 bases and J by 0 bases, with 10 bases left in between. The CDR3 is CASSLPDNQETQYF. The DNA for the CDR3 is TGTGCCAGCAGTCTTCCGGACAACCAAGAGACCCAGTACTTC.

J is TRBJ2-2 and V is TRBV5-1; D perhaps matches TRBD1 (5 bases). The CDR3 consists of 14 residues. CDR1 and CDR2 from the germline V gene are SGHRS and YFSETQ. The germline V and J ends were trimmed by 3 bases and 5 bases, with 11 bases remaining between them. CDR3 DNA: TGCGCCAGCAGCTACAATCCAGGGACCGGGGAGCTGTTTTTT. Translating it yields CASSYNPGTGELFF. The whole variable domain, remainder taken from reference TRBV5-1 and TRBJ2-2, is KAGVTQTPRYLIKTRGQQVTLSCSPISGHRSVSWYQQTPGQGLQFLFEYFSETQRNKGNFPGRFSGRQFSNSRSEMNVSTLELGDSALYLCASSYNPGTGELFFGEGSRLTVL.

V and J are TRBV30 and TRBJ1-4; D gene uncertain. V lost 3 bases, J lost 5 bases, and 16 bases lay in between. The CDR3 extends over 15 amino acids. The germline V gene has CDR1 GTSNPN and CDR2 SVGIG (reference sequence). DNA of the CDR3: TGTGCCTGGAGGCTAGGCAATGGGGAGAATGAAAAACTGTTTTTT. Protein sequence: CAWRLGNGENEKLFF.

CDR3 bases: TGCGCCAGCAGCCAACGCCCCGGAGAGCAGTTCTTC. It specifies CASSQRPGEQFF. The chain couples TRBV4-1 to TRBJ2-1; D not certain. There are 12 residues in the CDR3. V was shortened by 2 bases and J by 10 bases, with 9 bases between the two germline ends. In germline, CDR1 is MGHRA, CDR2 YSYEKL.

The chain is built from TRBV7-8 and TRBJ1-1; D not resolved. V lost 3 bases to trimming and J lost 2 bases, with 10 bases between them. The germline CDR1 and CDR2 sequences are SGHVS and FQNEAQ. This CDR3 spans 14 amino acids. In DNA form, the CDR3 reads TGTGCCAGCAGCTTGAGCAGCGGTAACACTGAAGCTTTCTTT. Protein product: CASSLSSGNTEAFF.

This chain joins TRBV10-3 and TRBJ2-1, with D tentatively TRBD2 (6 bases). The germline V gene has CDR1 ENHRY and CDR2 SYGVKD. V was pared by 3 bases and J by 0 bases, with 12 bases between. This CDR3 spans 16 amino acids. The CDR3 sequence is CAISDSGGVSYNEQFF. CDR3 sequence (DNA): TGTGCCATCAGTGACAGCGGAGGGGTCTCCTACAATGAGCAGTTCTTC.

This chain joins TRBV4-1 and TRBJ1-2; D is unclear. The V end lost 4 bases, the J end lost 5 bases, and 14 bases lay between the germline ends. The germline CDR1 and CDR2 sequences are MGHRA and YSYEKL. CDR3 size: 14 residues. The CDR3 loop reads CASSPGRESYGYTF. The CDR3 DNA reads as TGCGCCAGCAGCCCCGGAAGGGAATCTTATGGCTACACCTTC.

The CDR3 here is CASSKTYTEAFF. CDR3 bases: TGTGCCAGTAGTAAGACATACACTGAAGCTTTCTTT. The rearrangement uses TRBV19 and TRBJ1-1; no definite D call. Per the germline V gene, CDR1 is LNHDA and CDR2 is SQIVND (reference sequence). The CDR3 extends over 12 amino acids. V lost 4 bases to trimming and J lost 3 bases, with 6 bases between them.

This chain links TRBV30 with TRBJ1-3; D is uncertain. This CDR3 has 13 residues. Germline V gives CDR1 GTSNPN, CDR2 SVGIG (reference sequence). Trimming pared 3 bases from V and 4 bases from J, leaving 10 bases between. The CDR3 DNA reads TGTGCCTGGAGAGTTTTGGCGGGAAACACCATATATTTT. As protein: CAWRVLAGNTIYF.

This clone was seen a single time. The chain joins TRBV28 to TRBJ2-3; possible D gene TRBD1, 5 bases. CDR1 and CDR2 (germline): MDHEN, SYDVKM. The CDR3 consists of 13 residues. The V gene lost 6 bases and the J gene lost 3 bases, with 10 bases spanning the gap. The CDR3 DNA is TGTGCCAGCAGGCGTGACAGTACAGATACGCAGTATTTT. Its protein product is CASRRDSTDTQYF. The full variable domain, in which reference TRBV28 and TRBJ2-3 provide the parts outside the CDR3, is DVKVTQSSRYLVKRTGEKVFLECVQDMDHENMFWYRQDPGLGLRLIYFSYDVKMKEKGDIPEGYSVSREKKERFSLILESASTNQTSMYLCASRRDSTDTQYFGPGTRLTVL.

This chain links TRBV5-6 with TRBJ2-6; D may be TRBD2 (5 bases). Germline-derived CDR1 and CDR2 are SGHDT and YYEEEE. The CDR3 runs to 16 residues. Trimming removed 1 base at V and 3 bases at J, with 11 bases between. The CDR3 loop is CASSLQWRFGANVLTF. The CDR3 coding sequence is TGTGCCAGCAGCTTGCAGTGGAGGTTTGGGGCCAACGTCCTGACTTTC.

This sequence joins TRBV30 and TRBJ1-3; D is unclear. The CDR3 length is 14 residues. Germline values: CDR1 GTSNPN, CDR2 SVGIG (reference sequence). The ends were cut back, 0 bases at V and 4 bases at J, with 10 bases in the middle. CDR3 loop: CAWSVSAVGNTIYF. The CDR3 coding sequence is TGTGCCTGGAGTGTCAGTGCTGTCGGAAACACCATATATTTT.

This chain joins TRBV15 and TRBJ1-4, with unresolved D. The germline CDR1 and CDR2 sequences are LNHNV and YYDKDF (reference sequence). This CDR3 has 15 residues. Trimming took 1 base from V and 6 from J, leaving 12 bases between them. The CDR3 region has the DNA TGTGCCACCAGCAGAGCCCGGAGGGAAGATGAAAAACTGTTTTTT. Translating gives CATSRARREDEKLFF.

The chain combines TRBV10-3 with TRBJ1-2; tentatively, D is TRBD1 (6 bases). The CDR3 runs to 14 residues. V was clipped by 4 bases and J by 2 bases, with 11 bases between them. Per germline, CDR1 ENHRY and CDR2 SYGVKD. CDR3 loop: CAISVDRWNYGYTF. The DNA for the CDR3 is TGTGCCATCAGTGTCGACAGGTGGAACTATGGCTACACCTTC.